The clone carrying this T cell receptor beta chain was found many times. Its antigen is unknown. This sample is drawn from a study of T-cell memory formation after mild COVID-19. The study's findings and limits: Several responding clones turned up in pre-infection memory, indicating that cross-reactive memory may have taken part.

Germline CDR1 reads SGHDT; CDR2 reads YYEEEE. V was clipped by 6 bases and J by 1 base, with 14 bases between them. The CDR3 totals 15 residues. TCRdb analysed the 5' RACE reads with MiXCR anew, one entry per CDR3 protein. The sample records 350,000 to 500,000 distinct CDR3 sequences, 20% being singletons. Sequenced sample: PBMCs or a T cell subset sorted from them (not recorded which). This chain links TRBV5-6 with TRBJ2-1; D may be TRBD1 or TRBD2 (6 bases each). The sequence came from an adult woman who had mild COVID-19 (a few samples of this study predate the infection). Cell type and time point are not known. DNA for the CDR3: TGTGCCAGCACAGTAACAGGGACTTCCTACAATGAGCAGTTCTTC. It translates to CASTVTGTSYNEQFF.